The 30 T cell receptor beta chains reported below all come from one sample, sequenced in a study of PD-1 blockade in classical Hodgkin lymphoma. Clones were sequenced by immunoSEQ multiplex PCR, and TCRdb holds only the in-frame ones, with some missing. The repertoire holds fewer than 20,000 clones, with approximately 84% as singletons. The time point is: cycle 4 day 1 (C4D1), after 5 to 7 weeks of nivolumab. Relapses following autologous stem cell transplantation were seen in all patients, with brentuximab vedotin exposure varying. Magnetic negative selection served to purify CD4+ T cells out of PBMCs that had been thawed. The material was CD4+ T cells from blood, obtained before the fourth cycle of nivolumab. The origin of the receptors is a human donor with classical Hodgkin lymphoma.

The CDR3 region is CASSLGRGQGTYEQYF. The CDR3 coding sequence is TGTGCCAGCAGCTTAGGCAGGGGACAGGGGACCTACGAGCAGTACTTC. This sequence joins TRBV11-2 and TRBJ2-7; 10 bases are a match to TRBD1. CDR1 is SGHAT and CDR2 is FQNNGV in the germline V gene. The CDR3 has 16 amino acids. V gave up 1 base and J gave up 2 bases; unmatched junction bases: 5. Together with reference TRBV11-2 and TRBJ2-7, the CDR3 gives the full variable domain: EAGVAQSPRYKIIEKRQSVAFWCNPISGHATLYWYQQILGQGPKLLIQFQNNGVVDDSQLPKDRFSAERLKGVDSTLKIQPAKLEDSAVYLCASSLGRGQGTYEQYFGPGTRLTVT.

Only a few counts were recorded for this clone. This chain joins TRBV4-2 and TRBJ2-1, with TRBD2 matching over 7 bases. Per germline, CDR1 LGHNA and CDR2 YNFKEQ. Trimming cost V 6 bases and J 4 bases; bases outside gene matches: 21. This CDR3 has 19 residues. DNA for the CDR3: TGTGCCAGCAGGGGAATATCCCGAGGGGAGGGGTTGGGGTACAATGAGCAGTTCTTC. Protein sequence: CASRGISRGEGLGYNEQFF.

The CDR3 loop is CASSQDFAGPSYEQYF. The CDR3 coding sequence is TGCGCCAGCAGCCAAGACTTTGCGGGACCCTCCTACGAGCAGTACTTC. The rearrangement links TRBV4-1 to TRBJ2-7; D is possibly TRBD2 (6 bases). The germline V gene has CDR1 MGHRA and CDR2 YSYEKL. V lost 0 bases, J lost 0 bases, and 12 bases lay in between. CDR3 length: 16 residues.

The chain has TRBV5-1 and TRBJ2-1, with D unclear. The CDR3 spans 11 residues. In germline, CDR1 is SGHRS, CDR2 YFSETQ. Trimming stripped 1 base from V and 8 bases from J, with 4 bases between. The CDR3 DNA reads TGCGCCAGCAGCTTGTTTTATGAGCAGTTCTTC. Protein sequence: CASSLFYEQFF.

The J gene is TRBJ2-5, the V gene TRBV5-1; 9 positions match TRBD1. The CDR3 has 15 residues. With 5 bases clipped from V and 5 bases from J, the junction kept 10 bases outside the gene matches. CDR1 and CDR2 from the germline V gene are SGHRS and YFSETQ. CDR3 coding DNA: TGCGCCAGCAGTCAGGAAGGACAGGGGTGGGAGACCCAGTACTTC. Translation: CASSQEGQGWETQYF.

The J gene is TRBJ1-2, the V gene TRBV19, with 12 bases fitting TRBD1. The CDR3 sequence is 15 residues long. Germline assignment: CDR1 LNHDA and CDR2 SQIVND (reference sequence). The V segment lost 4 bases and the J segment 9 bases; nucleotides outside the gene matches: 9. This CDR3 reads CASSNSGTGGGRYTF. CDR3 nucleotide sequence: TGTGCCAGTAGTAACTCCGGGACAGGGGGCGGTCGCTACACCTTC.

This rearrangement joins TRBV10-2 to TRBJ1-1; D is unresolved. This CDR3 is built from 14 residues. Germline V gene data show CDR1 as WSHSY and CDR2 as SAAADI. V was shortened by 4 bases and J by 1 base, with 10 bases between the two germline ends. CDR3 protein: CASSVLTKNTEAFF. The CDR3 DNA is TGCGCCAGCAGTGTATTGACAAAGAACACTGAAGCTTTCTTT.

The rearrangement uses TRBV19 and TRBJ2-1; 8 bases line up with TRBD2. V was clipped by 9 bases and J by 0 bases; unmatched bases: 4. CDR1 and CDR2 from the germline V gene are LNHDA and SQIVND (reference sequence). The CDR3 extends over 14 amino acids. In nucleotides, the CDR3 is TGTGCCAGCAAGCGGGGGAGCTCCTACAATGAGCAGTTCTTC. Its translation: CASKRGSSYNEQFF.

In its sample, this clone was seen once. The chain combines TRBV7-6 with TRBJ2-1, with D perhaps matching TRBD1 or TRBD2 (5 bases each). Germline CDR1 SGHVS, CDR2 FNYEAQ. The CDR3 is made up of 16 amino acids. Trimming took 2 bases from V and 5 from J, leaving 16 bases between them. The CDR3 region is CASSLTGTHPDNEQFF. The CDR3 coding sequence is TGTGCCAGCAGCTTAACGGGGACGCACCCTGACAATGAGCAGTTCTTC.

Sample share makes this clone medium-sized. The chain combines TRBV5-6 with TRBJ2-1; weak D call: TRBD1 (6 bases). Trimming pared 3 bases from V and 0 bases from J, leaving 13 bases between. The CDR3 has 16 residues. Germline V lookup: CDR1 SGHDT, CDR2 YYEEEE. CDR3 region: CASSSRDKNSYNEQFF. Here the CDR3 DNA reads TGTGCCAGCAGCTCACGGGACAAAAACTCCTACAATGAGCAGTTCTTC.

The genes are TRBV5-1 and TRBJ2-3, with D tentatively TRBD1 (5 bases). The V and J ends lost 1 base and 0 bases respectively, with 9 bases between them. CDR1 and CDR2 from the germline V gene are SGHRS and YFSETQ. This CDR3 is 15 amino acids long. CDR3 sequence: CASSLTGLSTDTQYF. The CDR3 DNA sequence: TGCGCCAGCAGCTTGACAGGTCTTAGCACAGATACGCAGTATTTT.

The V and J genes are TRBV6-1 and TRBJ2-1; 14 bases agree with TRBD2. CDR1 and CDR2 from the germline V gene are MNHNS and SASEGT. V shed 11 bases and J 8 bases; nucleotides not matched to a gene: 8. This CDR3 has 14 amino acids. CDR3 nucleotides: TGTGCCGCCTCCGGGACTAGCGGGAGCTATGAGCAGTTCTTC. The encoded protein is CAASGTSGSYEQFF.

This clone was picked up a small number of times. In nucleotides, the CDR3 is TGCGCCAGCAGCTTGTCGGAGAACACTGAAGCTTTCTTT. Translating gives CASSLSENTEAFF. The V and J genes are TRBV5-1 and TRBJ1-1; D unclear. V lost 1 base, J lost 1 base, and 5 bases lay in between. This CDR3 comprises 13 residues. From germline, CDR1 is SGHRS and CDR2 YFSETQ.

J is TRBJ1-5 and V is TRBV10-2; the D is unclear. V lost 3 bases and J 2 bases, leaving 11 bases between the germline ends. Germline V CDR1 and CDR2: WSHSY, SAAADI. The CDR3 consists of 15 residues. CDR3 protein: CASSDRGTGNQPQHF. The CDR3 nucleotides are TGCGCCAGCAGTGATCGGGGTACGGGCAATCAGCCCCAGCATTTT.

The count of this clone is one. This chain connects TRBV29-1 to TRBJ2-1; 8 nucleotides match TRBD1. Germline CDR1 is SQVTM and CDR2 is ANQGSEA. The ends lost 7 bases at V and 4 bases at J; junction bases unmatched: 9. The CDR3 consists of 14 residues. CDR3 in DNA: TGCAGCGGGAGCAGGGGGCGCGGGTACAATGAGCAGTTCTTC. It encodes CSGSRGRGYNEQFF.

The CDR3, as DNA: TGTGCCAGCAGTGGGACTAGCGGAGCATACAATGAGCAGTTCTTC. It translates to CASSGTSGAYNEQFF. The V call is TRBV2, the J call TRBJ2-1, with 10 nucleotides matching TRBD2. The germline CDR1 and CDR2 sequences are SNHLY and FYNNEI. V lost 4 bases, J lost 4 bases, and 4 bases stayed unmatched. This CDR3 is 15 amino acids long.

The chain employs TRBV25-1 and TRBJ2-2, with D perhaps assigned TRBD1 or TRBD2 (5 bases each). Germline loops: CDR1 MGHDK, CDR2 SYGVNS. CDR3 length equals 16 residues. Trimming removed 5 bases at V and 8 bases at J, with 21 bases between. The DNA for the CDR3 is TGTGCCAGCAGTTCCCCCCCGGGGACCCCTGGGGGGGAGCTGTTTTTT. This translates into CASSSPPGTPGGELFF.

This clone was seen only once. CDR3 bases: TGTGCCAGCAGCTTAAATACAGGGAAGACGGAGACCCAGTACTTC. Residues: CASSLNTGKTETQYF. This chain links TRBV7-8 with TRBJ2-5; D may be TRBD1 (6 bases). The CDR3 contains 15 residues. Germline V gives CDR1 SGHVS, CDR2 FQNEAQ. The V end lost 2 bases, the J end lost 5 bases, and 15 bases lay between the germline ends.

As to this clone: The germline gene is not matched at one end of the junction; a read error may be the cause. The chain is built from TRBV18 and TRBJ2-7; perhaps TRBD2 as D (5 bases). Germline V CDR1 and CDR2: KGHSH, LQKENI. The CDR3 spans 13 residues. DNA for the CDR3: TGTGCCGGCTCACCCCCTAGCAGCTACGAGCAGTACTTC. This translates into CAGSPPSSYEQYF.

This chain uses TRBV5-6 with TRBJ2-5; 12 positions agree with TRBD2. CDR1 and CDR2 (germline): SGHDT, YYEEEE. The V gene end was trimmed by 4 bases and the J gene end by 2 bases; junction bases not matched to a gene: 9. CDR3 size: 17 residues. Here the CDR3 reads CASSGSRLAGEQETQYF. CDR3 nucleotide sequence: TGTGCCAGCAGCGGGAGTCGACTAGCGGGAGAGCAAGAGACCCAGTACTTC.

This CDR3 reads CASISGTSDYEQYF. The CDR3 nucleotides are TGTGCCAGCATTTCCGGGACTAGCGACTACGAGCAGTACTTC. The chain combines TRBV28 with TRBJ2-7; TRBD2 agrees at 10 bases. The CDR3 loop spans 14 amino acids. V lost 7 bases, J lost 3 bases, and 6 bases stayed unmatched. The germline CDR1 and CDR2 sequences are MDHEN and SYDVKM.

In DNA form, the CDR3 reads TGTGCCAGCAGCAAAAAAGCAGGGAAGCGCAATCAGCCCCAGCATTTT. Translated, it gives CASSKKAGKRNQPQHF. This sequence joins TRBV21-1 and TRBJ1-5; the table gives TRBD1 as D, unverified against the DNA. TRBV21-1 is described as a pseudogene. The CDR3 contains 16 residues.

The V call is TRBV30, the J call TRBJ1-2, with TRBD1 as a possible D gene (5 bases). The germline CDR1 and CDR2 sequences are GTSNPN and SVGIG (reference sequence). CDR3 length: 13 amino acids. V shed 2 bases and J shed 5 bases, with 12 bases lying between them. The CDR3 bases are TGTGCCTGGAGTAGGGACTTAGCATATGGCTACACCTTC. It encodes CAWSRDLAYGYTF. Together with reference TRBV30 and TRBJ1-2, the CDR3 gives the full variable domain: SQTIHQWPATLVQPVGSPLSLECTVEGTSNPNLYWYRQAAGRGLQLLFYSVGIGQISSEVPQNLSASRPQDRQFILSSKKLLLSDSGFYLCAWSRDLAYGYTFGSGTRLTVV.

The V call is TRBV18, the J call TRBJ2-7; no reliable D call. In germline, CDR1 is KGHSH, CDR2 LQKENI. This CDR3 region has 14 residues. Trimming left V 3 bases short and J 3 bases short, with 12 bases between. The CDR3 protein is CASSPTRQHYEQYF. The CDR3 DNA is TGTGCCAGCTCACCCACACGTCAGCACTACGAGCAGTACTTC.

CDR3: CASSEVQGREQFF. CDR3 nucleotides: TGTGCCAGCAGTGAAGTCCAGGGACGTGAGCAGTTCTTC. This rearrangement joins TRBV2 to TRBJ2-1, with D possibly being TRBD1 or TRBD2 (5 bases each). Per germline, CDR1 SNHLY and CDR2 FYNNEI. V lost 1 base to trimming and J lost 9 bases, with 10 bases between them. The CDR3 sequence is 13 residues long.

J is TRBJ2-3 and V is TRBV15; TRBD2 matches at 9 bases. The CDR3 loop spans 16 amino acids. V gave up 8 bases and J gave up 3 bases; unmatched junction bases: 12. Germline V CDR1 and CDR2: LNHNV, YYDKDF (reference sequence). The CDR3 sequence: CATGPYSGSGTDTQYF. CDR3 nucleotide sequence: TGTGCCACCGGACCTTATAGCGGGAGTGGGACAGATACGCAGTATTTT.

There are a few counts of this clone. The chain recombines TRBV7-8 with TRBJ2-1; TRBD2 aligns across 9 bases. J lost 7 bases, V lost 5 bases, and 9 bases had no gene match. In germline, CDR1 is SGHVS, CDR2 FQNEAQ. This CDR3 is built from 15 residues. CDR3 in DNA: TGTGCCAGCAGCAGACTAGCGGCCGCCGGGAATGAGCAGTTCTTC. Its translation: CASSRLAAAGNEQFF.

This clone was observed once. V and J are TRBV5-5 and TRBJ2-1; D unclear. V lost 4 bases to trimming and J lost 5 bases, with 13 bases between them. CDR3 length: 14 residues. CDR1 SGHKS and CDR2 YYEKEE come from the germline V gene (reference sequence). The CDR3 DNA sequence: TGTGCCAGCAGCCGAAGTAGGCAGAACAATGAGCAGTTCTTC. It encodes CASSRSRQNNEQFF.

V gene TRBV10-3 combines with J gene TRBJ2-5; weak D call: TRBD2 (5 bases). Germline lookup yields CDR1 ENHRY and CDR2 SYGVKD. The V gene lost 7 bases and the J gene lost 5 bases, with 14 bases spanning the gap. The CDR3 length is 13 residues. The CDR3 nucleotides read TGTGCCATCACTCCAGGCCCGGGGGAGACCCAGTACTTC. Its translation is CAITPGPGETQYF.

The chain links TRBV18 to TRBJ2-2, with unresolved D. V lost 6 bases, J lost 0 bases, and 8 bases lay in between. The CDR3 spans 14 residues. Germline CDR1 and CDR2: KGHSH and LQKENI. The CDR3 loop is CASSITANTGELFF. As DNA, the CDR3 is TGTGCCAGCTCCATAACAGCGAACACCGGGGAGCTGTTTTTT.